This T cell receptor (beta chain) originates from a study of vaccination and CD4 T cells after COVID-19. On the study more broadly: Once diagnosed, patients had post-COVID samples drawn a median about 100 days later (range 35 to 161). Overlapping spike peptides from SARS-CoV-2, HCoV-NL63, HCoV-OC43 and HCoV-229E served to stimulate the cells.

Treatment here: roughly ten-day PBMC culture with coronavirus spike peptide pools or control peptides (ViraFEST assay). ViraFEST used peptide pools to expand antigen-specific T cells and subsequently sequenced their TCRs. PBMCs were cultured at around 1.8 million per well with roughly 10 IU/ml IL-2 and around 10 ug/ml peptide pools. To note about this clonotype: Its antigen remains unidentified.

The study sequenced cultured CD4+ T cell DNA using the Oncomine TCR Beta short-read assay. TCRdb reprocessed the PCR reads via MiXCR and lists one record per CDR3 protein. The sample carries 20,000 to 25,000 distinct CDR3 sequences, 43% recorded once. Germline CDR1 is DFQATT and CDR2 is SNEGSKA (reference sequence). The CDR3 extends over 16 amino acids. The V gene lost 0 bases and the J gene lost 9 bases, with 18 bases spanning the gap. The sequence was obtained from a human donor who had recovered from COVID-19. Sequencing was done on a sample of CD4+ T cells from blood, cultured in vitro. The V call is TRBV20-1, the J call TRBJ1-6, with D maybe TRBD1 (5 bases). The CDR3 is CSARDGVAGGASPLHF. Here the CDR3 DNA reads TGCAGTGCTAGAGATGGGGTGGCTGGGGGTGCTTCACCCCTCCACTTT.